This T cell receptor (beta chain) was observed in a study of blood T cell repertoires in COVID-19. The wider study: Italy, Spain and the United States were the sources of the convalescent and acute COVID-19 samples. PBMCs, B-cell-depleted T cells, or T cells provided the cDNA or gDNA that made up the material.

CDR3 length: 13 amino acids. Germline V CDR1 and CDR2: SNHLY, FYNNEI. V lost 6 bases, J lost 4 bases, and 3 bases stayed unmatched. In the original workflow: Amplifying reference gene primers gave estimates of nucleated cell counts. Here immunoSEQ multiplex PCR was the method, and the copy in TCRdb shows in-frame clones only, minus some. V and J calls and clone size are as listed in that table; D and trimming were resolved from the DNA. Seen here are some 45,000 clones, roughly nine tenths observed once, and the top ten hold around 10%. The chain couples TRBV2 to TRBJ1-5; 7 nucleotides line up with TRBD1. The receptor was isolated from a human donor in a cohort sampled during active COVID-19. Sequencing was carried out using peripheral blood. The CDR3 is CASSRQGNQPQHF. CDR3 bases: TGTGCCAGCAGCAGACAGGGAAATCAGCCCCAGCATTTT. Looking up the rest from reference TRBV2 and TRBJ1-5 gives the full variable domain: EPEVTQTPSHQVTQMGQEVILRCVPISNHLYFYWYRQILGQKVEFLVSFYNNEISEKSEIFDDQFSVERPDGSNFTLKIRSTKLEDSAMYFCASSRQGNQPQHFGDGTRLSIL.